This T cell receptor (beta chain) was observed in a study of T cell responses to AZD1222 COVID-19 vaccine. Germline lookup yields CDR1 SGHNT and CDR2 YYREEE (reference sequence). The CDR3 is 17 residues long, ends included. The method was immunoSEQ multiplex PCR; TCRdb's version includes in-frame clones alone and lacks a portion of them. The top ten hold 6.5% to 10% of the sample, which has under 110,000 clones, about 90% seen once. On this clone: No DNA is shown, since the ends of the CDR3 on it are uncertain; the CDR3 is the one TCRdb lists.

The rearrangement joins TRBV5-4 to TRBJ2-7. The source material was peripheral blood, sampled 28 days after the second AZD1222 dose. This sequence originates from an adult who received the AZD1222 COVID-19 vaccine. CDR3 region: CASSPKVTSGQTYEQYF.